Below are 26 T cell receptor beta chains sequenced from a single sample in a study of human T cells and chemical hapten exposure. Total RNA was extracted from unfractionated whole blood. TCRdb re-analysed the 5' RACE reads in MiXCR, keeping a single row per CDR3 protein. Counted here are some 150,000 distinct CDR3 sequences, roughly 4.1% occurring once; the ten biggest clones make up over 1.3%. The source of these receptors is a female donor in good health.

This clonotype was seen only a few times. This chain links TRBV10-3 with TRBJ2-1; 11 bases map to TRBD1. Germline-derived CDR1 and CDR2 are ENHRY and SYGVKD. The length of the CDR3 is 15 residues. V dropped 5 bases and J dropped 7; count of bases not matched to a gene: 7. CDR3 DNA sequence: TGTGCCATCAGTCCGGACAGGGGGCGAAGGAATGAGCAGTTCTTC. Translating it yields CAISPDRGRRNEQFF.

At least ten counts were recorded for this clonotype. The CDR3 is CSVIISGIGHNEQFF. The CDR3 coding sequence is TGCAGCGTTATTATCTCAGGGATTGGACACAATGAGCAGTTCTTC. The rearrangement joins TRBV29-1 to TRBJ2-1; D perhaps matches TRBD1 (5 bases). Trimming left V 5 bases short and J 5 bases short, with 19 bases between. From germline, CDR1 is SQVTM and CDR2 ANQGSEA. CDR3 size: 15 residues.

At least ten counts were recorded for this clonotype. The chain joins TRBV5-6 to TRBJ1-1, with a possible D match to TRBD1 (5 bases). Trimming took off 4 bases at V and 4 bases at J, with 14 bases between the two ends. In germline, CDR1 is SGHDT, CDR2 YYEEEE. CDR3 length: 14 amino acids. The CDR3 loop is CASSPWGGITEAFF. The CDR3 bases are TGTGCCAGCAGCCCGTGGGGGGGTATCACTGAAGCTTTCTTT.

This clonotype has at least ten counts. The rearrangement uses TRBV20-1 and TRBJ1-4; D is ambiguous. CDR3 length: 13 residues. V was shortened by 3 bases and J by 3 bases, with 8 bases between the two germline ends. Looked up from germline, CDR1 is DFQATT and CDR2 is SNEGSKA (reference sequence). DNA for the CDR3: TGCAGTGCTAGGAGCGGGGCTAATGAAAAACTGTTTTTT. It translates to CSARSGANEKLFF.

In this sample, this clonotype turned up many times. This chain uses TRBV6-5 with TRBJ2-3; D may be TRBD1 or TRBD2 (5 bases each). V lost 6 bases, J lost 3 bases, and 13 bases lay in between. Germline-derived CDR1 and CDR2 are MNHEY and SVGAGI. The CDR3 covers 14 residues. The DNA of the CDR3 is TGTGCCAGCAGGCCGTATGGGGGTACAGATACGCAGTATTTT. Residues: CASRPYGGTDTQYF.

This clonotype was recorded many times. The chain recombines TRBV12-3 or TRBV12-4 with TRBJ2-1; TRBD2 matches at 7 bases. This CDR3 is built from 15 residues. V trimming: 6 bases; J trimming: 5 bases; junction bases outside the gene matches: 10. CDR3 loop: CASRFTSETDNEQFF. As DNA, the CDR3 is TGTGCCAGCAGATTCACTAGCGAAACTGACAATGAGCAGTTCTTC.

V usage is TRBV28 and J usage is TRBJ2-2, with D maybe TRBD1 (5 bases). CDR1 is MDHEN, CDR2 SYDVKM, per germline. Trimming took off 6 bases at V and 4 bases at J, with 18 bases between the two ends. This CDR3 region has 16 residues. The CDR3 here is CASSRRPGRGTGELFF. DNA for the CDR3: TGTGCCAGCAGCCGCCGGCCGGGTAGGGGCACCGGGGAGCTGTTTTTT.

This clonotype has a handful of counts. The chain combines TRBV3-1 with TRBJ2-5, with D uncertain. The CDR3 contains 16 residues. Germline CDR1 reads LGHDT; CDR2 reads YNNKEL (reference sequence). The germline V and J ends were trimmed by 0 bases and 4 bases, with 15 bases remaining between them. The CDR3 loop is CASSQETRRFRETQYF. For the CDR3, the DNA is TGTGCCAGCAGCCAAGAAACAAGACGGTTCAGAGAGACCCAGTACTTC.

The sample holds many counts of this clonotype. The V gene is TRBV12-3 or TRBV12-4, the J gene TRBJ1-2, with D possibly TRBD1 on 5 matching bases. The germline V and J ends were trimmed by 4 bases and 7 bases, with 16 bases remaining between them. This CDR3 is built from 14 residues. The CDR3 coding sequence is TGTGCCAGCAGTTCGGGGTCGGGGCCGGGTGGCTACACCTTC. It specifies CASSSGSGPGGYTF.

Note on this clonotype: This may come from a read error, since a much larger clone is one base off. This rearrangement joins TRBV9 to TRBJ2-3; unclear D gene. V lost 0 bases, J lost 0 bases, and 5 bases lay in between. Germline V gene lookup returns CDR1 SGDLS and CDR2 YYNGEE. The CDR3 is made up of 14 amino acids. The CDR3 reads CASSVGDSTDTQYF. As DNA, the CDR3 is TGTGCCAGCAGCGTAGGCGACAGCACAGATACGCAGTATTTT.

Ten or more counts support this clonotype. This sequence joins TRBV7-9 and TRBJ1-5; D gene unclear. Trimming stripped 1 base from V and 0 bases from J, with 4 bases between. Germline V gene data show CDR1 as SEHNR and CDR2 as FQNEAQ (reference sequence). CDR3 size: 14 residues. The CDR3 is CASSLEGSNQPQHF. The CDR3 nucleotides read TGTGCCAGCAGCTTAGAGGGTAGCAATCAGCCCCAGCATTTT.

This clonotype came up a few times. The chain carries TRBV19 and TRBJ1-2; 8 nucleotides line up with TRBD1. With V trimmed by 7 bases and J by 3 bases, 13 bases remained unmatched. The CDR3 is 16 amino acids. Germline assignment: CDR1 LNHDA and CDR2 SQIVND (reference sequence). The CDR3 spells CASTVFQGATDYGYTF. The CDR3 bases are TGTGCCAGTACCGTATTCCAGGGGGCGACGGACTATGGCTACACCTTC.

This clonotype appeared many times. The chain combines TRBV28 with TRBJ1-1; D call uncertain. Trimming stripped 3 bases from V and 4 bases from J, with 12 bases between. This CDR3 comprises 14 residues. CDR1 is MDHEN, CDR2 SYDVKM, per germline. The CDR3 nucleotides read TGTGCCAGCAGTTTCCGCGAACGGGGCACTGAAGCTTTCTTT. This gives the protein CASSFRERGTEAFF.

This clonotype showed up many times. The gene calls are TRBV5-1 and TRBJ2-7, with D possibly TRBD2 on 5 matching bases. The CDR3 runs to 12 residues. The V end lost 5 bases, the J end lost 3 bases, and 9 bases lay between the germline ends. CDR1 and CDR2 (germline): SGHRS, YFSETQ. CDR3 region: CASSTGFYEQYF. The CDR3 DNA reads as TGCGCCAGCAGTACGGGGTTCTACGAGCAGTACTTC.

The table lists this clonotype with many counts. CDR3 protein: CASSGNSPLHF. CDR3 nucleotide sequence: TGTGCCAGCAGTGGCAATTCACCCCTCCACTTT. The rearrangement joins TRBV28 to TRBJ1-6; D gene unclear. Germline V gene data show CDR1 as MDHEN and CDR2 as SYDVKM. Trimming removed 5 bases from V and 7 bases from J, with 3 bases in between. The CDR3 has 11 residues.

This clonotype showed up many times. The rearrangement joins TRBV6-1 to TRBJ1-1; the D gene is possibly TRBD1 (6 bases). Germline V gene data show CDR1 as MNHNS and CDR2 as SASEGT. The CDR3 has 17 residues. With 2 bases removed from V and 4 bases from J, the gap between germline ends came to 20 bases. CDR3 DNA sequence: TGTGCCAGCAGTGAATCTTTAGGGGGGGGGGTAGGCACTGAAGCTTTCTTT. Protein: CASSESLGGGVGTEAFF.

For this clonotype: A much larger clone differs from this one at a single base, so this may be a read error. The chain combines TRBV7-7 with TRBJ2-1; tentative D call: TRBD2 (6 bases). The CDR3 totals 15 residues. Per germline, CDR1 SSHAT and CDR2 FNYEAQ (reference sequence). CDR3 loop: CTSSLGGTEYNEQFF. CDR3 in DNA: TGTACTAGCAGCTTAGGCGGGACGGAATACAATGAGCAGTTCTTC.

This clonotype was observed at least ten times. The gene calls are TRBV20-1 and TRBJ1-4; D is possibly TRBD1 (5 bases). Germline V gene data show CDR1 as DFQATT and CDR2 as SNEGSKA (reference sequence). This CDR3 is 14 amino acids long. V was clipped by 0 bases and J by 4 bases, with 9 bases between them. CDR3: CSARDGGVNEKLFF. The CDR3 DNA is TGCAGTGCTAGAGATGGGGGAGTTAATGAAAAACTGTTTTTT.

For this clonotype: A much bigger clone sits one base away, suggesting this may be a read error. The chain recombines TRBV4-2 with TRBJ1-2; D unresolved. The V end was cut by 1 base, the J end by 4 bases, with 16 bases between. The CDR3 length is 16 residues. The V gene's germline CDR1 is LGHNA and CDR2 YNFKEQ. CDR3 DNA: TGTGCCAGCAGCCAAGTTTCGGGCGGGCAGAGCTATGGCTACACCTTC. Protein product: CASSQVSGGQSYGYTF.

This clonotype was counted many times. J is TRBJ2-1 and V is TRBV7-9; 8 bases fit TRBD2. The CDR3 covers 15 residues. V shed 7 bases and J 7 bases; nucleotides not matched to a gene: 12. Germline-derived CDR1 and CDR2 are SEHNR and FQNEAQ (reference sequence). Here the CDR3 DNA reads TGTGCCAGCACCGTTCTTGGCGGGGGGTATAATGAGCAGTTCTTC. Its translation is CASTVLGGGYNEQFF.

This clonotype was recorded many times. The chain combines TRBV12-3 or TRBV12-4 with TRBJ2-3; D not resolved. The CDR3 consists of 14 residues. Trimming cost V 8 bases and J 2 bases, with 14 bases left between them. The CDR3: CASLPRGVTDTQYF. CDR3 DNA: TGTGCCAGCCTACCTCGTGGGGTCACAGATACGCAGTATTTT.

This clonotype was seen at least ten times. The chain recombines TRBV2 with TRBJ2-3; D uncertain. The V gene lost 1 base and the J gene lost 7 bases, with 0 bases spanning the gap. The CDR3 sequence is 10 residues long. Germline assignment: CDR1 SNHLY and CDR2 FYNNEI. The CDR3: CASSEDTQYF. CDR3 in DNA: TGTGCCAGCAGTGAAGATACGCAGTATTTT.

Ten or more counts support this clonotype. V is TRBV7-6 and J is TRBJ2-1; the match to TRBD2 covers 8 bases. The junction had 9 bases not matched to a gene; V was cut back by 4 bases and J by 1 base. Germline-derived CDR1 and CDR2 are SGHVS and FNYEAQ. The CDR3 covers 17 residues. The CDR3 sequence: CASSSWSGGPSYNEQFF. The CDR3 DNA sequence: TGTGCCAGCAGCTCATGGAGCGGGGGCCCTTCCTACAATGAGCAGTTCTTC.

This clonotype has a count of ten or more. The V call is TRBV9, the J call TRBJ1-1; D is possibly TRBD1 (5 bases). Germline CDR1 and CDR2: SGDLS and YYNGEE. Trimming removed 4 bases from V and 4 bases from J, with 14 bases in between. This CDR3 is built from 14 residues. The CDR3 bases are TGTGCCAGCAGCCCTGCGGCGGGGGGCACTGAAGCTTTCTTT. This encodes CASSPAAGGTEAFF.

This clonotype was counted a few times. V gene TRBV5-1 combines with J gene TRBJ2-5; D is ambiguous. The V gene's germline CDR1 is SGHRS and CDR2 YFSETQ. V shed 1 base and J shed 3 bases, with 7 bases lying between them. CDR3 size: 13 residues. As DNA, the CDR3 is TGCGCCAGCAGCTTGTTTAGGGAAGAGACCCAGTACTTC. Translating it yields CASSLFREETQYF.

This clonotype was observed many times. This chain joins TRBV5-5 and TRBJ1-5; no clear D gene. From germline, CDR1 is SGHKS and CDR2 YYEKEE (reference sequence). This CDR3 is 12 amino acids long. V lost 2 bases, J lost 5 bases, and 5 bases lay in between. CDR3 in DNA: TGTGCCAGCAGCTTCTTGGATCAGCCCCAGCATTTT. The encoded protein is CASSFLDQPQHF.